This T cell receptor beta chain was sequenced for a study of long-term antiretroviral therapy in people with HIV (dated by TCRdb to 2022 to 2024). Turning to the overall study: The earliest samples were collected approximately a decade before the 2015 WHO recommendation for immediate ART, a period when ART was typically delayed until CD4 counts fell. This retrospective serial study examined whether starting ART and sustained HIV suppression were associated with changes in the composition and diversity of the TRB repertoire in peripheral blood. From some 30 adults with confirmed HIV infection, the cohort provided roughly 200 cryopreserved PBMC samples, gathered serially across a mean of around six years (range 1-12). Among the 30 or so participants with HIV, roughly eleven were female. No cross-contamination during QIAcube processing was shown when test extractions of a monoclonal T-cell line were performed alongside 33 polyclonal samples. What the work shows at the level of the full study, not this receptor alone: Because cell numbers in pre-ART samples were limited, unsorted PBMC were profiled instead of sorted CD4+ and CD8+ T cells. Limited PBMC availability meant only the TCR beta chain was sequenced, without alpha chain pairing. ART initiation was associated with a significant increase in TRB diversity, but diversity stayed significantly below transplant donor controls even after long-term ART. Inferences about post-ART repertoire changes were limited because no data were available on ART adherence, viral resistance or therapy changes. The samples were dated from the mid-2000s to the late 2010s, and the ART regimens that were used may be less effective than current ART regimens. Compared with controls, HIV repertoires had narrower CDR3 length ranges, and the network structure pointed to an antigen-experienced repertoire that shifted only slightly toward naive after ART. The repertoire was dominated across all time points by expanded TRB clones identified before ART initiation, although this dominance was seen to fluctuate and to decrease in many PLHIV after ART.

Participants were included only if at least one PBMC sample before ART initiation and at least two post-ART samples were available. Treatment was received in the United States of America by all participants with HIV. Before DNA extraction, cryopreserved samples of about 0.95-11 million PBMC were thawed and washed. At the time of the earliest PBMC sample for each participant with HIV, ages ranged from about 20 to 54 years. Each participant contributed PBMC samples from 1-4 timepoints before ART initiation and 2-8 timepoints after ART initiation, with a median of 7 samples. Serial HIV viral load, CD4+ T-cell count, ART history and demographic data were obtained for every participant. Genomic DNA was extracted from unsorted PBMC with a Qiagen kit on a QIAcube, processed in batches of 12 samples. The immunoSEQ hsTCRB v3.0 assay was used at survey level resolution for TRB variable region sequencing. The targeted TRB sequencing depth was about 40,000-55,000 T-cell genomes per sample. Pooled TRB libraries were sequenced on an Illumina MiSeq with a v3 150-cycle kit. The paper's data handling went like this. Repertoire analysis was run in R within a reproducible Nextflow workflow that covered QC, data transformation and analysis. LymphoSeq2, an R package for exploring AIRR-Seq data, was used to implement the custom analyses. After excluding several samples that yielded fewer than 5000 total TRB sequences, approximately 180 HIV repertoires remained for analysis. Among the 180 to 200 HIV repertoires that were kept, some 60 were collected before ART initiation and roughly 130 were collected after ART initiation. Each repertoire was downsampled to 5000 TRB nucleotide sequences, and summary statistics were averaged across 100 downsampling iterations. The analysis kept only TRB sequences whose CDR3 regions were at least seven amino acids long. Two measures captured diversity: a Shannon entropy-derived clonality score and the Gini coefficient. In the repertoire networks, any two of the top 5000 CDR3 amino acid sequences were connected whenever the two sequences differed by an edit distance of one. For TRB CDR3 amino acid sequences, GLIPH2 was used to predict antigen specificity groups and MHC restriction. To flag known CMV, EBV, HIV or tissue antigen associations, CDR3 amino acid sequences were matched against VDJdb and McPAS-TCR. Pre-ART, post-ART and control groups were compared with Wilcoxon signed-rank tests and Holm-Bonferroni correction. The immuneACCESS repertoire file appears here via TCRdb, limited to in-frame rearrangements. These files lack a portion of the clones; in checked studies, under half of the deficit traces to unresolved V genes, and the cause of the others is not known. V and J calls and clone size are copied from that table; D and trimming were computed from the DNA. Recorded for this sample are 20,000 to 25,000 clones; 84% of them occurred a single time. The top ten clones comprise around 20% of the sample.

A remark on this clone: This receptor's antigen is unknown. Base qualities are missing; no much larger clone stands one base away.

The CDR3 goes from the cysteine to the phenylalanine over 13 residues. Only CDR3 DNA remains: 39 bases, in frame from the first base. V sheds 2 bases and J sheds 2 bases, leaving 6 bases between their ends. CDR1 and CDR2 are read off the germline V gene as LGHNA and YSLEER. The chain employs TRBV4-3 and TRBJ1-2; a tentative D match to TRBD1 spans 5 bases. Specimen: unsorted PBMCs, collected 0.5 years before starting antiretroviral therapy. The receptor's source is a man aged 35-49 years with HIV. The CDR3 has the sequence CASSQPGNYGYTF. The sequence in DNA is TGCGCCAGCAGCCAACCAGGGAACTATGGCTACACCTTC.